This TCR beta chain was documented in a study of blood T cell repertoires in COVID-19. This clone was picked up a small number of times. Data came from immunoSEQ multiplex PCR; TCRdb stores just in-frame clones and leaves some out. The repertoire consists of 100,000 or so clones, with roughly four fifths occurring once and the leading ten covering roughly 4.1%. The TCR comes from a man aged 60 to 69 with acute or convalescent COVID-19. Sequences were obtained from peripheral blood.

This CDR3 is CASGYSGNYGYTF. CDR3 bases: TGTGCTAGTGGTTATTCCGGGAACTATGGCTACACCTTC. The chain carries TRBV12-5 and TRBJ1-2; no reliable D call. The CDR3 length is 13 residues. Germline-derived CDR1 and CDR2 are LGHNT and FRNRAP. Trimming cost V 4 bases and J 2 bases, with 8 bases left between them.